This T cell receptor (beta chain) came from a study of control samples from healthy donors and cancer patients. The table came from immunoSEQ multiplex PCR; TCRdb's copy has only in-frame clones and leaves some out. This table has fewer than 95,000 clones, around 85% appearing once. Trimming removed 1 base from V and 8 bases from J, with 9 bases in between. There are 13 residues in the CDR3. The germline CDR1 and CDR2 sequences are SGHTA and FQGNSA. This chain connects TRBV7-2 to TRBJ2-1, with unresolved D. The TCR sequence derives from a woman aged 40 to 50 in good health. Material for sequencing was blood. The CDR3, as DNA: TGTGCCAGCAGCTTAGGATTCGAGGATGAGCAGTTCTTC. Amino acid sequence: CASSLGFEDEQFF.